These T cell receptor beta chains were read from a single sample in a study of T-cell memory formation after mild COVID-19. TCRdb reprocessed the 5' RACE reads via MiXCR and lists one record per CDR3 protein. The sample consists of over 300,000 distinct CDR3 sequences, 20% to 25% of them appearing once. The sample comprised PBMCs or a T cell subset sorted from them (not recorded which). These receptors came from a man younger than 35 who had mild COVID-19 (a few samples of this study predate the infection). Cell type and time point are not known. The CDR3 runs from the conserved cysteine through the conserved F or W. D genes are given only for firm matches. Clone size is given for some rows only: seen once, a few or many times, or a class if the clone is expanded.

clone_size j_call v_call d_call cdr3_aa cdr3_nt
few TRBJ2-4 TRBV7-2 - CASSLAPGTNIQYF TGTGCCAGCAGCTTAGCGCCGGGGACGAACATTCAGTACTTC
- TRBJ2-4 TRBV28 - CASMTGVKNIQYF TGTGCCAGTATGACAGGAGTTAAAAACATTCAGTACTTC
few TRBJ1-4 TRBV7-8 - CASSLYRVPAHEKLFF TGTGCCAGCAGCTTATACCGGGTCCCAGCCCATGAAAAACTGTTTTTT
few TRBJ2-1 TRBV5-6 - CASSLVAGTLNEQFF TGTGCCAGCAGCTTAGTTGCGGGGACTCTCAATGAGCAGTTCTTC
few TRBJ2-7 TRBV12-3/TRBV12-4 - CASSFAPGRRVGEQYF TGTGCCAGCAGTTTTGCCCCCGGGCGCCGCGTGGGAGAGCAGTACTTC
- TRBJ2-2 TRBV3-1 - CASGPWLNGELFF TGTGCCAGCGGACCTTGGCTGAACGGGGAGCTGTTTTTT
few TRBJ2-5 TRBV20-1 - CSAGKLETQYF TGCAGTGCTGGGAAGTTAGAGACCCAGTACTTC
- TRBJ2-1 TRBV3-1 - CASRRTYPFF TGTGCCAGCAGACGGACCTACCCGTTCTTC
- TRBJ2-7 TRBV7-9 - CASSLDGSVEQYF TGTGCCAGCAGCCTAGACGGTAGCGTCGAGCAGTACTTC
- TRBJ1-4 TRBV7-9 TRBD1 CASSVRQGANEKLFF TGTGCCAGCAGCGTGAGACAGGGCGCTAATGAAAAACTGTTTTTT
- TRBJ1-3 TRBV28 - CASSLGQNTIYF TGTGCCAGCAGTTTAGGTCAAAACACCATATATTTT
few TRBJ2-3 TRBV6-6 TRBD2 CASSGPSGGDTQYF TGTGCCAGCAGTGGGCCAAGCGGGGGTGATACGCAGTATTTT
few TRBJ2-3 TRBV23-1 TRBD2 CASSPLVGGNQYF TGCGCCAGCAGCCCTCTGGTGGGGGGGAATCAGTATTTT
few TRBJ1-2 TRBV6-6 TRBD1 CASSYGPPGQGARGYTF TGTGCCAGCAGTTACGGGCCCCCGGGACAGGGGGCGCGGGGCTACACCTTC
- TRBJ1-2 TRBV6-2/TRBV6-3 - CASSRDYNYGYTF TGTGCCAGCAGTCGGGATTACAACTATGGCTACACCTTC
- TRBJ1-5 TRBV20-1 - CSAREGRGSGFWRNQPQHF TGCAGTGCTAGAGAGGGTCGGGGATCGGGGTTTTGGCGCAATCAGCCCCAGCATTTT
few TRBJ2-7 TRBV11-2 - CASSVDITGEQYF TGTGCCAGCAGCGTGGACATCACGGGCGAGCAGTACTTC
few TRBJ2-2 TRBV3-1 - CASSRGTDNTGELFF TGTGCCAGCAGCCGCGGGACAGACAACACCGGGGAGCTGTTTTTT
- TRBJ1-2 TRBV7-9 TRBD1 CASSFPDRAGYTF TGTGCCAGCAGCTTTCCGGACAGGGCCGGCTACACCTTC
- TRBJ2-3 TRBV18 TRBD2 CASSPTPQLGLAWDTDTQYF TGTGCCAGCTCACCTACTCCCCAACTTGGACTAGCATGGGACACAGATACGCAGTATTTT
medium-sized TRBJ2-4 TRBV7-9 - CASSLRGAKNIQYF TGTGCCAGCAGCTTAAGAGGGGCCAAAAACATTCAGTACTTC
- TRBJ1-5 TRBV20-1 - CSAREDRRGNQPQHF TGCAGTGCTAGAGAAGACAGGCGCGGCAATCAGCCCCAGCATTTT
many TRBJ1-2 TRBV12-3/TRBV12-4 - CASSLVNGYTF TGTGCCAGTAGCCTCGTCAATGGCTACACCTTC